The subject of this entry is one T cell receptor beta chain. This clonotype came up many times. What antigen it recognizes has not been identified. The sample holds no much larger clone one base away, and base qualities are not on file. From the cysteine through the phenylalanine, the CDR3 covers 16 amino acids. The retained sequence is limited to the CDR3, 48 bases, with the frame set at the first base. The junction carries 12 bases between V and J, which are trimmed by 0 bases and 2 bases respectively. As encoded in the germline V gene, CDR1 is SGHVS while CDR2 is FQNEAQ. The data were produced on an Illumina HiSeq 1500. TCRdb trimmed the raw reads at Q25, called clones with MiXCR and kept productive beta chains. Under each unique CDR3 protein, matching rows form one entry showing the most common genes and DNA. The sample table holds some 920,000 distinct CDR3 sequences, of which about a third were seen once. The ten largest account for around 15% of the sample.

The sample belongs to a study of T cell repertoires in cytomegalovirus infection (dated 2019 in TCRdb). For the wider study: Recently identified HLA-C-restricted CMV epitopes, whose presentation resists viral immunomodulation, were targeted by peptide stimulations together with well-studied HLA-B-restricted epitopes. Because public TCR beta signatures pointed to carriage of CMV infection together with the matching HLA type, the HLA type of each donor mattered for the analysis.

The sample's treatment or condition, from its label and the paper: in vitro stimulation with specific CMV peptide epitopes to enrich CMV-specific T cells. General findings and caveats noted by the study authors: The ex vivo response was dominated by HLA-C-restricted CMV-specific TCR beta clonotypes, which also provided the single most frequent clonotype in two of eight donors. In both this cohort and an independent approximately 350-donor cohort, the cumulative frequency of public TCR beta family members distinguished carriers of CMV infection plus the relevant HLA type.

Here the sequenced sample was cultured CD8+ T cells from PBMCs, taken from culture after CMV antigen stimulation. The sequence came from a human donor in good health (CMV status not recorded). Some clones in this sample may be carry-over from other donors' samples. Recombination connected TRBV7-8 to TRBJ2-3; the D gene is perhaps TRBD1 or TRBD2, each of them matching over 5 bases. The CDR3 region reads CASSLAPGPSTDTQYF. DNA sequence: TGTGCCAGCAGCTTAGCCCCGGGGCCCTCCACAGATACGCAGTATTTT. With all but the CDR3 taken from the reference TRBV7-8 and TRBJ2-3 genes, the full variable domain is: GAGVSQSPRYKVAKRGQDVALRCDPISGHVSLFWYQQALGQGPEFLTYFQNEAQLDKSGLPSDRFFAERPEGSVSTLKIQRTQQEDSAVYLCASSLAPGPSTDTQYFGPGTRLTVL.